Listed below are T cell receptor beta chains from one sample, sequenced in a study of T cell repertoires in cytomegalovirus infection. TCRdb re-called the reads through MiXCR, storing one row per CDR3 protein. Of 40,000 to 60,000 distinct CDR3 sequences listed, 20% to 25% are singletons. Their antigens remain unidentified. The sample in question was CD8+ T cells from cultured PBMCs, obtained from culture after CMV antigen stimulation. The source is a human donor in good health (CMV status not recorded). Some clones in this sample may be carry-over from other donors' samples. The CDR3 runs from the conserved cysteine through the conserved F or W. Each record gives: CDR3 DNA, CDR3 protein, D gene, V gene, clone size, J gene. A D gene is named only where the DNA matches it firmly. Where a row states a size, it is once, few, many or the class of an expanded clone; other rows omit it.

CDR3nt: TGTGCCAGCAGCGGAGGGAATGGCTACACCTTC
CDR3aa: CASSGGNGYTF
d_gene: .
v_gene: TRBV25-1
abundance: few
j_gene: TRBJ1-2

CDR3nt: TGTGCCAGCAGCTTAGTACCGCAGGGGACCACAGAGCAGTACTTC
CDR3aa: CASSLVPQGTTEQYF
d_gene: .
v_gene: TRBV7-6
abundance: once
j_gene: TRBJ2-7

CDR3nt: TGTGCCAGCAGTTTATTAAGGGGATTAAACACAGATACGCAGTATTTT
CDR3aa: CASSLLRGLNTDTQYF
d_gene: .
v_gene: TRBV27
abundance: .
j_gene: TRBJ2-3

CDR3nt: TGCGCCAGCAGCCAAGGACTTAGCAATCAGCCCCAGCATTTT
CDR3aa: CASSQGLSNQPQHF
d_gene: .
v_gene: TRBV4-1
abundance: .
j_gene: TRBJ1-5

CDR3nt: TGTGCCAGCAGCCCAAGGGGTCCCACACCCTATAGCAATCAGCCCCAGCATTTT
CDR3aa: CASSPRGPTPYSNQPQHF
d_gene: .
v_gene: TRBV27
abundance: few
j_gene: TRBJ1-5

CDR3nt: TGCGCCAGCAGCCAAGGGTGGATGATGAACACTGAAGCTTTCTTT
CDR3aa: CASSQGWMMNTEAFF
d_gene: .
v_gene: TRBV4-3
abundance: .
j_gene: TRBJ1-1

CDR3nt: TGTGCCACCAGTGATTCCAGGGATGGCAATCAGCCCCAGCATTTT
CDR3aa: CATSDSRDGNQPQHF
d_gene: .
v_gene: TRBV24-1
abundance: .
j_gene: TRBJ1-5

CDR3nt: TGCAGTGCTAGAGATTTTGAGGGGGCAAGGTCGGAGACCCAGTACTTC
CDR3aa: CSARDFEGARSETQYF
d_gene: TRBD1
v_gene: TRBV20-1
abundance: few
j_gene: TRBJ2-5

CDR3nt: TGTGCCAGCAGCTTAAACGGGCCTAATTCACCCCTCCACTTT
CDR3aa: CASSLNGPNSPLHF
d_gene: .
v_gene: TRBV7-9
abundance: .
j_gene: TRBJ1-6

CDR3nt: TGTGCCAGCAGTCAGACAGGGGATGGATACAATGAGCAGTTCTTC
CDR3aa: CASSQTGDGYNEQFF
d_gene: TRBD1
v_gene: TRBV7-4
abundance: .
j_gene: TRBJ2-1

CDR3nt: TGTGCCAGCAGCCTCGCGGGGGGCACCCAAGAGACCCAGTACTTC
CDR3aa: CASSLAGGTQETQYF
d_gene: TRBD2
v_gene: TRBV7-3
abundance: few
j_gene: TRBJ2-5

CDR3nt: TGTGCCAGCAGTCCTGGGACAGAAGCCTATGGCTACACCTTC
CDR3aa: CASSPGTEAYGYTF
d_gene: TRBD1
v_gene: TRBV12-3/TRBV12-4
abundance: .
j_gene: TRBJ1-2

CDR3nt: TGTGCCAGCAGTTACGGACGGGGTGAGTTCTTC
CDR3aa: CASSYGRGEFF
d_gene: .
v_gene: TRBV6-2/TRBV6-3
abundance: few
j_gene: TRBJ2-1

CDR3nt: TGTGCCAGCAGCTTAAGCGGCCGCTCCTACAATGAGCAGTTCTTC
CDR3aa: CASSLSGRSYNEQFF
d_gene: .
v_gene: TRBV7-2
abundance: few
j_gene: TRBJ2-1

CDR3nt: TGCAGTGCCGGGGGACCTCAGGGCTACGAGCAGTACTTC
CDR3aa: CSAGGPQGYEQYF
d_gene: .
v_gene: TRBV20-1
abundance: .
j_gene: TRBJ2-7

CDR3nt: TGTGCTAGTGGTTTGGTACTGACAGGGTTGGACACCGGGGAGCTGTTTTTT
CDR3aa: CASGLVLTGLDTGELFF
d_gene: TRBD1
v_gene: TRBV12-5
abundance: .
j_gene: TRBJ2-2

CDR3nt: TGTGCCATCAGCACGGACGGTGGGGCCAACTATGGCTACACCTTC
CDR3aa: CAISTDGGANYGYTF
d_gene: .
v_gene: TRBV10-3
abundance: few
j_gene: TRBJ1-2

CDR3nt: TGTGCCAGCAGTCCGTCAACTGGTTCGGGAGGTATCGATTACGAGCAGTACTTC
CDR3aa: CASSPSTGSGGIDYEQYF
d_gene: TRBD2
v_gene: TRBV2
abundance: .
j_gene: TRBJ2-7

CDR3nt: TGTGCCATCAGTGTTTCGGGGAAGGAGTACTTC
CDR3aa: CAISVSGKEYF
d_gene: .
v_gene: TRBV10-3
abundance: few
j_gene: TRBJ2-7

CDR3nt: TGTGCCAGCAGCCGACGGGACAACTCCTACAATGAGCAGTTCTTC
CDR3aa: CASSRRDNSYNEQFF
d_gene: .
v_gene: TRBV12-3/TRBV12-4
abundance: .
j_gene: TRBJ2-1

CDR3nt: TGTGCCAGCACTTGCCCACAGGGCCCAGCAGCCTACAATGAGCAGTTCTTC
CDR3aa: CASTCPQGPAAYNEQFF
d_gene: .
v_gene: TRBV6-5
abundance: few
j_gene: TRBJ2-1

CDR3nt: TGTGCCAGCAGCTTAGGAGCCGAGCAGTACTTC
CDR3aa: CASSLGAEQYF
d_gene: .
v_gene: TRBV7-6
abundance: few
j_gene: TRBJ2-7

CDR3nt: TGTGCCAGCAGTTTACGGGGAGCGGGGGCTACAGATACGCAGTATTTT
CDR3aa: CASSLRGAGATDTQYF
d_gene: TRBD2
v_gene: TRBV27
abundance: .
j_gene: TRBJ2-3

CDR3nt: TGTGCCAGCAGTTACCAGCGGGGGATATACAATGAGCAGTTCTTC
CDR3aa: CASSYQRGIYNEQFF
d_gene: TRBD2
v_gene: TRBV6-2/TRBV6-3
abundance: .
j_gene: TRBJ2-1

CDR3nt: TGTGCCAGCAGCTTAGCTGGGCTAGCGGGGGGGACCTACGAGCAGTACTTC
CDR3aa: CASSLAGLAGGTYEQYF
d_gene: TRBD2
v_gene: TRBV7-2
abundance: few
j_gene: TRBJ2-7

CDR3nt: TGTGCCAGCAGACCACACCAGTACCAAGAGACCCAGTACTTC
CDR3aa: CASRPHQYQETQYF
d_gene: .
v_gene: TRBV11-2
abundance: .
j_gene: TRBJ2-5

CDR3nt: TGTGCCAGCAGCGCAACCGCCGGGGGGGCCGGCACCGGGGAGCTGTTTTTT
CDR3aa: CASSATAGGAGTGELFF
d_gene: TRBD2
v_gene: TRBV7-4
abundance: .
j_gene: TRBJ2-2

CDR3nt: TGTGCCAGCAGTTTAGCGAGGACTAGCGGGGATGAGCAGTTCTTC
CDR3aa: CASSLARTSGDEQFF
d_gene: TRBD2
v_gene: TRBV27
abundance: few
j_gene: TRBJ2-1

CDR3nt: TGTGCCAGCAGTTTTATTGGTAGGGAGCAGTACTTC
CDR3aa: CASSFIGREQYF
d_gene: .
v_gene: TRBV27
abundance: few
j_gene: TRBJ2-7

CDR3nt: TGTGCCAGCAGCTTACTCGTTTCACAAGAGACCCAGTACTTC
CDR3aa: CASSLLVSQETQYF
d_gene: .
v_gene: TRBV7-9
abundance: few
j_gene: TRBJ2-5

CDR3nt: TGTGCCAGCAGCTTAGTAGCGCAACGGGCGCTGAACACTGAAGCTTTCTTT
CDR3aa: CASSLVAQRALNTEAFF
d_gene: .
v_gene: TRBV7-2
abundance: few
j_gene: TRBJ1-1

CDR3nt: TGTGCCAGCAGCGTAGAGTCGGGCTGGGAGACCCAGTACTTC
CDR3aa: CASSVESGWETQYF
d_gene: .
v_gene: TRBV9
abundance: .
j_gene: TRBJ2-5

CDR3nt: TGTGCCAGCAGTTCAAGCGGCGGGAGCTCCGGGGAGCTGTTTTTT
CDR3aa: CASSSSGGSSGELFF
d_gene: TRBD2
v_gene: TRBV6-2/TRBV6-3
abundance: .
j_gene: TRBJ2-2

CDR3nt: TGTGCCAGCAGCTATCAAGAGACCCAGTACTTC
CDR3aa: CASSYQETQYF
d_gene: .
v_gene: TRBV27
abundance: .
j_gene: TRBJ2-5

CDR3nt: TGCAGTGCTAGAGTACCTCATAGGAACCTCGATGAGCAGTTCTTC
CDR3aa: CSARVPHRNLDEQFF
d_gene: .
v_gene: TRBV20-1
abundance: few
j_gene: TRBJ2-1

CDR3nt: TGTGCCAGCAGCCCTACAGGGGATGAAGCTTTCTTT
CDR3aa: CASSPTGDEAFF
d_gene: TRBD1
v_gene: TRBV7-2
abundance: .
j_gene: TRBJ1-1

CDR3nt: TGTGCCAGCCGAGCTGCACTCACAGATACGCAGTATTTT
CDR3aa: CASRAALTDTQYF
d_gene: .
v_gene: TRBV27
abundance: .
j_gene: TRBJ2-3

CDR3nt: TGTGCCAGCAGCTTAGGGACACAGGCCGGTGGGACCCAGTACTTC
CDR3aa: CASSLGTQAGGTQYF
d_gene: .
v_gene: TRBV7-8
abundance: .
j_gene: TRBJ2-5

CDR3nt: TGTGCCAGCAGACTGTGGGCTAGCGGGGGCAAAGAGACCCAGTACTTC
CDR3aa: CASRLWASGGKETQYF
d_gene: TRBD2
v_gene: TRBV12-3/TRBV12-4
abundance: .
j_gene: TRBJ2-5

CDR3nt: TGTGCCAGCAGCATAGGACTAGCGGGAGGCTACGAGCAGTACTTC
CDR3aa: CASSIGLAGGYEQYF
d_gene: TRBD2
v_gene: TRBV6-2/TRBV6-3
abundance: .
j_gene: TRBJ2-7

CDR3nt: TGTGCCAGCAGCCCACGGAGGAGTTGGGCCTACGAGCAGTACTTC
CDR3aa: CASSPRRSWAYEQYF
d_gene: .
v_gene: TRBV5-6
abundance: .
j_gene: TRBJ2-7

CDR3nt: TGTGCCAGCAGCGCGGGACTAGCGGGAGTCTCCGGAATGTATGAGCAGTTCTTC
CDR3aa: CASSAGLAGVSGMYEQFF
d_gene: TRBD2
v_gene: TRBV7-8
abundance: many
j_gene: TRBJ2-1

CDR3nt: TGTGCCAGCAGCCCCCCTGGCGGAGACTATGGCTACACCTTC
CDR3aa: CASSPPGGDYGYTF
d_gene: .
v_gene: TRBV11-2
abundance: few
j_gene: TRBJ1-2

CDR3nt: TGTGCCATCAGTGAGTCGGAAGGCTACGAGCAGTACTTC
CDR3aa: CAISESEGYEQYF
d_gene: .
v_gene: TRBV10-3
abundance: few
j_gene: TRBJ2-7

CDR3nt: TGTGCCAGCAGTTACTCAGGACTAGTCAACAATGAGCAGTTCTTC
CDR3aa: CASSYSGLVNNEQFF
d_gene: TRBD2
v_gene: TRBV6-5
abundance: .
j_gene: TRBJ2-1

CDR3nt: TGTGCCAGCAGCTTAGGGGGGGGGACTGAAGCTTTCTTT
CDR3aa: CASSLGGGTEAFF
d_gene: .
v_gene: TRBV7-9
abundance: .
j_gene: TRBJ1-1

CDR3nt: TGTGCCAGCACGAACCGGGCCTTGAACACTGAAGCTTTCTTT
CDR3aa: CASTNRALNTEAFF
d_gene: .
v_gene: TRBV25-1
abundance: .
j_gene: TRBJ1-1

CDR3nt: TGTGCCAGCAGATCGGGGACCGGGGAGCTGTTTTTT
CDR3aa: CASRSGTGELFF
d_gene: .
v_gene: TRBV7-6
abundance: few
j_gene: TRBJ2-2

CDR3nt: TGTGCCAGCAGCCGCCTGGACAGGGTTTCTTCTCTCATGATCTACAATGAGCAGTTCTTC
CDR3aa: CASSRLDRVSSLMIYNEQFF
d_gene: TRBD1
v_gene: TRBV7-6
abundance: .
j_gene: TRBJ2-1

CDR3nt: TGTGCCAGCAGCTCAAGAGGGGTTGAAGCTTTCTTT
CDR3aa: CASSSRGVEAFF
d_gene: .
v_gene: TRBV7-6
abundance: .
j_gene: TRBJ1-1

CDR3nt: TGTGCCAGCAGCTTAGTAAATACAGGGGGGTACTACAATGAGCAGTTCTTC
CDR3aa: CASSLVNTGGYYNEQFF
d_gene: TRBD1
v_gene: TRBV7-2
abundance: few
j_gene: TRBJ2-1

CDR3nt: TGTGCCAGCAGTTTGTGGTCGGGTGATGGCTACACCTTC
CDR3aa: CASSLWSGDGYTF
d_gene: .
v_gene: TRBV27
abundance: few
j_gene: TRBJ1-2

CDR3nt: TGTGCCAGCAGCTTTAGGGGTGTGCACGAGCAGTACTTC
CDR3aa: CASSFRGVHEQYF
d_gene: .
v_gene: TRBV7-9
abundance: .
j_gene: TRBJ2-7

CDR3nt: TGTGCCAGCAGCCCTGGGACAGGGTCTGGAAACACCATATATTTT
CDR3aa: CASSPGTGSGNTIYF
d_gene: TRBD1
v_gene: TRBV7-8
abundance: few
j_gene: TRBJ1-3

CDR3nt: TGTGCCAGCAGTTTACGGACAGGGGTCGACGAGCAGTACTTC
CDR3aa: CASSLRTGVDEQYF
d_gene: TRBD1
v_gene: TRBV12-3/TRBV12-4
abundance: few
j_gene: TRBJ2-7